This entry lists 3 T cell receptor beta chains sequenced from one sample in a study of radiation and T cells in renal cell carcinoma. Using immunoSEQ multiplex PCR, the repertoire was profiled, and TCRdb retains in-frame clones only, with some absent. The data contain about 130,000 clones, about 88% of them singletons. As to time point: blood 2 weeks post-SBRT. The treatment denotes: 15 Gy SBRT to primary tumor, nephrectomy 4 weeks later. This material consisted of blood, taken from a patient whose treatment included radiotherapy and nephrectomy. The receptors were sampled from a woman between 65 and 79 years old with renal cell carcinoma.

The CDR3 bases are TGTGCCAGCAGCCCGTCGGCAGATACGCAGTATTTT. Encoded protein: CASSPSADTQYF. The V gene is TRBV28, the J gene TRBJ2-3, with no clear D. CDR1 is MDHEN, CDR2 SYDVKM, per germline. The V end was cut by 6 bases, the J end by 4 bases, with 8 bases between. The CDR3 length is 12 residues.

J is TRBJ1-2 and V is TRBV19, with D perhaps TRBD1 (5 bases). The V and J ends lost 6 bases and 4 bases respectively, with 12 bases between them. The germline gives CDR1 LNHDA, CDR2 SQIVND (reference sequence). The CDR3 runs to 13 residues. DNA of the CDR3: TGTGCCAGTAGAAACACAGGTATCTATGGCTACACCTTC. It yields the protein CASRNTGIYGYTF.

CDR3 residues: CASSRGQYNEQFF. CDR3 nucleotide sequence: TGTGCCAGCAGCCGCGGACAGTACAATGAGCAGTTCTTC. This chain uses TRBV7-9 with TRBJ2-1, with D possibly matching TRBD1 (6 bases). Germline values: CDR1 SEHNR, CDR2 FQNEAQ (reference sequence). V gave up 5 bases and J gave up 4 bases, with 9 bases separating them. This CDR3 has 13 residues.